A selection of T cell receptor beta chains follows, all from one sample in a study of CD8 T cells in Susac syndrome. TCRdb redid the calling of the immunoSEQ multiplex PCR reads with MiXCR, one entry per CDR3 protein. The sample lists under 90,000 distinct CDR3 sequences; 95% were seen once. Sequencing was done on a sample of CD8+ T cells from PBMCs. The receptor source for this set is a human donor with Susac syndrome. The CDR3 runs from the conserved cysteine through the conserved F or W. A D gene is named only where the DNA matches it firmly. Size is omitted from some rows. Given values are once, few, many or a class for expanded clones.

CDR3 protein,CDR3 DNA,V gene,D gene,clone size,J gene
CASSWGTGPSDEQFF,TGTGCCAGCAGCTGGGGGACAGGCCCCAGCGATGAGCAGTTCTTC,TRBV5-6,TRBD1,once,TRBJ2-1
CATSDAAGGPAEKLFF,TGTGCCACCAGTGATGCTGCAGGGGGCCCGGCTGAAAAACTGTTTTTT,TRBV24-1,TRBD1,-,TRBJ1-4
CASIQGRGYGYTF,TGTGCCAGCATCCAGGGGCGCGGCTATGGCTACACCTTC,TRBV6-5,-,-,TRBJ1-2
CASNAGTTYNEQFF,TGTGCCAGTAACGCCGGGACTACCTACAATGAGCAGTTCTTC,TRBV19,TRBD2,-,TRBJ2-1
CASSPPRTSGITQYF,TGTGCCAGCAGCCCACCCCGGACTAGCGGGATTACGCAGTATTTT,TRBV13,TRBD2,once,TRBJ2-3
CASSPATRNYEQYF,TGTGCCAGCAGCCCCGCCACAAGAAACTACGAGCAGTACTTC,TRBV7-2,-,-,TRBJ2-7
CASSDGTAYEQYF,TGTGCCAGCTCCGACGGGACAGCCTACGAGCAGTACTTC,TRBV5-6,TRBD1,-,TRBJ2-7
CSAREDRTYNEQFF,TGCAGTGCTAGAGAGGACAGGACCTACAATGAGCAGTTCTTC,TRBV20-1,TRBD1,-,TRBJ2-1
CASSHAALHEQYF,TGTGCCAGCAGCCACGCGGCCCTCCACGAGCAGTACTTC,TRBV5-4,-,once,TRBJ2-7
CASNFGQTSTDTQYF,TGTGCCAGCAATTTCGGACAGACTAGCACAGATACGCAGTATTTT,TRBV2,-,-,TRBJ2-3
CASTRNWGHTDTQYF,TGTGCCAGCACCCGAAATTGGGGACACACAGATACGCAGTATTTT,TRBV3-1,-,-,TRBJ2-3
CSARTTNEQFF,TGCAGTGCTAGAACAACCAATGAGCAGTTCTTC,TRBV20-1,-,-,TRBJ2-1
CSAKDRTEEKLFF,TGCAGTGCTAAAGACAGGACGGAAGAAAAACTGTTTTTT,TRBV20-1,-,-,TRBJ1-4
CASSYDGLVDQETQYF,TGTGCCAGCAGTTACGATGGGCTCGTAGACCAAGAGACCCAGTACTTC,TRBV6-5,-,-,TRBJ2-5
CASSFIPAGNEQFF,TGTGCCAGCAGCTTTATCCCAGCGGGGAATGAGCAGTTCTTC,TRBV7-8,TRBD2,-,TRBJ2-1